The clone carrying this T cell receptor beta chain was counted at least ten times. Its antigen is not known. MiXCR was used by TCRdb to re-call the PCR reads. Here the sample spans 20,000 to 25,000 clones, about 16% being singletons. Patients underwent thyroid surgery, and none had received any treatment before it. This record comes from a study of metastatic and nonmetastatic thyroid tumors. Study at large: Both malignant and benign thyroid patients supplied peripheral blood and tumor or nodule tissue samples, across which the repertoires of these patients were then compared.

Trimming cost V 1 base and J 4 bases, with 15 bases left between them. There are 16 residues in the CDR3. Germline V gene lookup returns CDR1 MNHNS and CDR2 SASEGT. General observations from the study: A significant increase in TCR beta diversity was reportedly seen in malignant thyroid tumors relative to benign nodules, in blood and tumor.

The chain couples TRBV6-1 to TRBJ2-3, with D uncertain. The receptor's source is a male donor with papillary thyroid cancer or a benign thyroid nodule (not recorded which). Some clones in this sample may be carry-over from other donors' samples. Sequenced input: blood. The CDR3 region is CASSEEARLLADTQYF. DNA of the CDR3: TGTGCCAGCAGTGAAGAAGCACGACTGCTCGCAGATACGCAGTATTTT.